The clone carrying this TCR beta chain was counted between two and nine times. This specimen belongs to a study of T-cell reconstitution after alpha-beta-depleted transplantation in children. The V end lost 2 bases, the J end lost 6 bases, and 21 bases lay between the germline ends. CDR3 length: 17 amino acids. Construction of the TCRbeta library involved unique molecular identifiers. TCRdb fed the PCR reads into MiXCR, producing one record per CDR3 protein. The data hold hundreds of thousands of distinct CDR3 sequences, with 16% observed a single time. The rearrangement joins TRBV12-3 or TRBV12-4 to TRBJ2-3; D perhaps matches TRBD2 (6 bases). Sequenced material: PBMCs from the stem cell graft donor, taken from the stem cell graft. This sequence was found in a human donor who donated a stem cell graft to a child with acute myeloid leukemia. The CDR3 is CASSLTRGVAQRDTQYF. CDR3 nucleotide sequence: TGTGCCAGCAGTTTAACTCGCGGGGTGGCGCAGCGGGATACGCAGTATTTT.